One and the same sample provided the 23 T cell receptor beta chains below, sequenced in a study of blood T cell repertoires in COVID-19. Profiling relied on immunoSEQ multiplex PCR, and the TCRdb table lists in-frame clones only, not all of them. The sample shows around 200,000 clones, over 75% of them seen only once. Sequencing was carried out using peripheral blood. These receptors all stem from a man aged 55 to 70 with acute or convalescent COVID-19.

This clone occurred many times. The DNA for the CDR3 is TGTGCCAGCAGCTTGGAGGACACCGTGAGCTACACCTTC. This encodes CASSLEDTVSYTF. V is TRBV5-8 and J is TRBJ1-2; possible D gene TRBD1, 5 bases. This CDR3 is 13 amino acids long. V shed 0 bases and J shed 9 bases, with 12 bases lying between them. CDR1 and CDR2 (germline): SGHTS, YDEGEE.

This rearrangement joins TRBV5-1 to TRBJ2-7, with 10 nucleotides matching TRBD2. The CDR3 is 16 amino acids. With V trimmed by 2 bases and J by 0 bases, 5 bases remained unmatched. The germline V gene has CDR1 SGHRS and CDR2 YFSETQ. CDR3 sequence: CASSLTSGTNSYEQYF. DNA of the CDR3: TGCGCCAGCAGCTTAACTAGCGGGACCAACTCCTACGAGCAGTACTTC.

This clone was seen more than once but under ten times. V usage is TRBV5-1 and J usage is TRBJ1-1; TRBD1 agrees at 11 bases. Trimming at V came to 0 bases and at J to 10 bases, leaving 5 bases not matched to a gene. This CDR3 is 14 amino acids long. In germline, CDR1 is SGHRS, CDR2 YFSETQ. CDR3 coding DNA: TGCGCCAGCAGCTTGGAGGGACAGGGGGAAAGAGCTTTCTTT. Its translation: CASSLEGQGERAFF.

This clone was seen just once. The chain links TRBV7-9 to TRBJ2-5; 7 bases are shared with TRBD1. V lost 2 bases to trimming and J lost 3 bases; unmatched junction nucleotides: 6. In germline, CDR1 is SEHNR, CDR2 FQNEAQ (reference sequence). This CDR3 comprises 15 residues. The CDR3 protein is CASSLLTGLKETQYF. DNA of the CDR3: TGTGCCAGCAGCTTACTGACAGGGTTGAAAGAGACCCAGTACTTC.

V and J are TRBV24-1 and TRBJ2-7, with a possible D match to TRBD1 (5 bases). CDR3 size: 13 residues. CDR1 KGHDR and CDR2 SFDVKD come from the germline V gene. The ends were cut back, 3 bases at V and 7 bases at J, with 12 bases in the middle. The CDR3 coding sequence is TGTGCCACCAGTGATGGGGCCTTTTGGGAGCAGTACTTC. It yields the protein CATSDGAFWEQYF.

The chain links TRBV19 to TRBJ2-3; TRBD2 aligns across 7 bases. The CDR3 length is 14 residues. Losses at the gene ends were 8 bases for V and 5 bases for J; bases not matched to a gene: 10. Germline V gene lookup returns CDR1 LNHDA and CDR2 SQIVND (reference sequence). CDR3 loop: CASDSAGAGDTQYF. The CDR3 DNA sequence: TGTGCCAGTGACTCGGCGGGAGCTGGAGATACGCAGTATTTT.

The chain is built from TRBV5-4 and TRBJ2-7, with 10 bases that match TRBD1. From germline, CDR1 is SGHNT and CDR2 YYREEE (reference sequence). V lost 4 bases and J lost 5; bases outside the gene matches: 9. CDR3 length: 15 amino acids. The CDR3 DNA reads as TGTGCCAGCAGCCGACGGGACAGGGGAGCGAACGAGCAGTACTTC. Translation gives CASSRRDRGANEQYF.

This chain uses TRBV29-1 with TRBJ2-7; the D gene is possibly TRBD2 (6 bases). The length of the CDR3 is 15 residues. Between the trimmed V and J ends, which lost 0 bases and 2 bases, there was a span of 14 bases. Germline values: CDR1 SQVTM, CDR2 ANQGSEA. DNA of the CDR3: TGCAGCGTTGAAGAGGGTGTGGGAGGACCCTACGAGCAGTACTTC. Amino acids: CSVEEGVGGPYEQYF.

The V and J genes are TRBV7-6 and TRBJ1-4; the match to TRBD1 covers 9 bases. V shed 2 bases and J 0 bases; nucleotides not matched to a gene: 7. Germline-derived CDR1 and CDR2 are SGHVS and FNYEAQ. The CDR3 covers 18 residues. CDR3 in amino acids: CASSLSRDRVATNEKLFF. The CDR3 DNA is TGTGCCAGCAGCTTATCGAGGGACAGGGTCGCAACTAATGAAAAACTGTTTTTT. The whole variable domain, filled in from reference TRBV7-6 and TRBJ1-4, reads GAGVSQSPRYKVTKRGQDVALRCDPISGHVSLYWYRQALGQGPEFLTYFNYEAQQDKSGLPNDRFSAERPEGSISTLTIQRTEQRDSAMYRCASSLSRDRVATNEKLFFGSGTQLSVL.

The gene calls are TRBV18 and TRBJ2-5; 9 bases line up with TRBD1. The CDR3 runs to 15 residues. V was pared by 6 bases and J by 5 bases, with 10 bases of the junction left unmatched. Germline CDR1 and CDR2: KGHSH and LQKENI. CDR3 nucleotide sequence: TGTGCCAGCTCGCCTCTTACAGGGGGCTGGGAGACCCAGTACTTC. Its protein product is CASSPLTGGWETQYF.

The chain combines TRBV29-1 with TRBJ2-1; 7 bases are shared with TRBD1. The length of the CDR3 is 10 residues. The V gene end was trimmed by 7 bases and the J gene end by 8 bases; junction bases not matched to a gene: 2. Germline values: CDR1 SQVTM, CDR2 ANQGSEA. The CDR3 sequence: CSGGQDEQFF. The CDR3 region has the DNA TGCAGCGGAGGACAGGATGAGCAGTTCTTC.

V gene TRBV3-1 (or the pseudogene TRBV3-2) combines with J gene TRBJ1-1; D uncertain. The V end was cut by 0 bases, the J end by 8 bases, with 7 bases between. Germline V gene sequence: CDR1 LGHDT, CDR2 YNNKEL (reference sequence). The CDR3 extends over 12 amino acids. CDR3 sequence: CASSQEKLEAFF. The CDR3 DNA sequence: TGTGCCAGCAGCCAAGAAAAGCTAGAAGCTTTCTTT.

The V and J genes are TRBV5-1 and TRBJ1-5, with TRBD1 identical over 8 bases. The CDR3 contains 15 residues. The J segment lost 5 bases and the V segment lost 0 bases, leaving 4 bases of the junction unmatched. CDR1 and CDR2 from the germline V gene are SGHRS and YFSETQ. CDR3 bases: TGCGCCAGCAGCTTGGGGACAGGGCTTGATCAGCCCCAGCATTTT. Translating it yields CASSLGTGLDQPQHF. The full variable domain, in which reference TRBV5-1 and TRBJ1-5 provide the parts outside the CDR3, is KAGVTQTPRYLIKTRGQQVTLSCSPISGHRSVSWYQQTPGQGLQFLFEYFSETQRNKGNFPGRFSGRQFSNSRSEMNVSTLELGDSALYLCASSLGTGLDQPQHFGDGTRLSIL.

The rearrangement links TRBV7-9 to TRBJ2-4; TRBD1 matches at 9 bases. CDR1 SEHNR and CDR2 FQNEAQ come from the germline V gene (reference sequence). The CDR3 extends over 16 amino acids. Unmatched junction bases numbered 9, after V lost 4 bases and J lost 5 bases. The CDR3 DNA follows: TGTGCCAGCAGCTACTTCACAGGGGGCCCCCAAAACATTCAGTACTTC. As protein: CASSYFTGGPQNIQYF.

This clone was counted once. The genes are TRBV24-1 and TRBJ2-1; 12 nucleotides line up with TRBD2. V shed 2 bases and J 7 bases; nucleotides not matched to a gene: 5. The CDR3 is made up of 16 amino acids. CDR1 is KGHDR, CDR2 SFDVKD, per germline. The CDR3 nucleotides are TGTGCCACCAGTGATTCGACTAGCGGGAGTATAAATGAGCAGTTCTTC. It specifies CATSDSTSGSINEQFF.

The CDR3 bases are TGTGCCAGCAGCTTGTATTTGGCCAGTAACTACGAGCAGTACTTC. It is translated as CASSLYLASNYEQYF. This chain uses TRBV5-5 with TRBJ2-7; D is undetermined. From germline, CDR1 is SGHKS and CDR2 YYEKEE (reference sequence). The CDR3 totals 15 residues. The V end was cut by 1 base, the J end by 3 bases, with 14 bases between.

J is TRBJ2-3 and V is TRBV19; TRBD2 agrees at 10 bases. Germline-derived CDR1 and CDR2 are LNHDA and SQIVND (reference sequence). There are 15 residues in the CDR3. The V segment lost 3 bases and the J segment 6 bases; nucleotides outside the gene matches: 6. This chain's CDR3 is CASSMGLAGADTQYF. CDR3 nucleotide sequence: TGTGCCAGTAGTATGGGGCTAGCGGGAGCCGATACGCAGTATTTT.

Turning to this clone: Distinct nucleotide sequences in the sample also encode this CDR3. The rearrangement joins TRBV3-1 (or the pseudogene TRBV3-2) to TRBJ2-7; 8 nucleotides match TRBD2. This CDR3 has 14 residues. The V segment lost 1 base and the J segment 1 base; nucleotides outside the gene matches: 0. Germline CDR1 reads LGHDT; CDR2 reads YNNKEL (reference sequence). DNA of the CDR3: TGTGCCAGCAGCCAAGCGGGAGGGTCCTACGAGCAGTACTTC. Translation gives CASSQAGGSYEQYF.

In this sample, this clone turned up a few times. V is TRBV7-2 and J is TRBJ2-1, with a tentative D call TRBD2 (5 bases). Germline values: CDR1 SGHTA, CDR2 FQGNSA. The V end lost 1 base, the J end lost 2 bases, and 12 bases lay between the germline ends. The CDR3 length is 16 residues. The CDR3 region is CASSLVGNRPYNEQFF. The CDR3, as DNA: TGTGCCAGCAGCTTAGTCGGGAACCGACCCTACAATGAGCAGTTCTTC.

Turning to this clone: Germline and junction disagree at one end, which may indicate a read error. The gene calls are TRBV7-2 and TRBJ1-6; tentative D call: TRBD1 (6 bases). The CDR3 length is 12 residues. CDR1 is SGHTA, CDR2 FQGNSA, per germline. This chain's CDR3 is CASGPRGGEFFF. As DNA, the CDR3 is TGTGCCAGCGGCCCCCGAGGGGGGGAATTTTTCTTT.

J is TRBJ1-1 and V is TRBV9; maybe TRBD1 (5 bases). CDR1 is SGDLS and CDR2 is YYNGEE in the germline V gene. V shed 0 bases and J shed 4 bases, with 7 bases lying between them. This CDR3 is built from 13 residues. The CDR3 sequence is CASSVEGFTEAFF. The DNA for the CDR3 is TGTGCCAGCAGCGTAGAGGGGTTCACTGAAGCTTTCTTT.

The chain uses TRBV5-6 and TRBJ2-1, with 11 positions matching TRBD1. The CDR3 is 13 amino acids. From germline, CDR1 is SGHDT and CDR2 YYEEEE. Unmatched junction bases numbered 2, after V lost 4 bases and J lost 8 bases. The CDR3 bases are TGTGCCAGCAGCCTGGACAGGGGGCATGAGCAGTTCTTC. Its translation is CASSLDRGHEQFF. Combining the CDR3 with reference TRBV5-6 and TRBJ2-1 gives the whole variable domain DAGVTQSPTHLIKTRGQQVTLRCSPKSGHDTVSWYQQALGQGPQFIFQYYEEEERQRGNFPDRFSGHQFPNYSSELNVNALLLGDSALYLCASSLDRGHEQFFGPGTRLTVL.

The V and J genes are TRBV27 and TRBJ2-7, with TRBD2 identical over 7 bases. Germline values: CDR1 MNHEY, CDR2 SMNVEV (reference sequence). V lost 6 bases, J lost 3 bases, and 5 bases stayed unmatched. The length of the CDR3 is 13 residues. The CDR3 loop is CASSLAEYYEQYF. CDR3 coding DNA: TGTGCCAGCAGCCTAGCGGAGTACTACGAGCAGTACTTC.